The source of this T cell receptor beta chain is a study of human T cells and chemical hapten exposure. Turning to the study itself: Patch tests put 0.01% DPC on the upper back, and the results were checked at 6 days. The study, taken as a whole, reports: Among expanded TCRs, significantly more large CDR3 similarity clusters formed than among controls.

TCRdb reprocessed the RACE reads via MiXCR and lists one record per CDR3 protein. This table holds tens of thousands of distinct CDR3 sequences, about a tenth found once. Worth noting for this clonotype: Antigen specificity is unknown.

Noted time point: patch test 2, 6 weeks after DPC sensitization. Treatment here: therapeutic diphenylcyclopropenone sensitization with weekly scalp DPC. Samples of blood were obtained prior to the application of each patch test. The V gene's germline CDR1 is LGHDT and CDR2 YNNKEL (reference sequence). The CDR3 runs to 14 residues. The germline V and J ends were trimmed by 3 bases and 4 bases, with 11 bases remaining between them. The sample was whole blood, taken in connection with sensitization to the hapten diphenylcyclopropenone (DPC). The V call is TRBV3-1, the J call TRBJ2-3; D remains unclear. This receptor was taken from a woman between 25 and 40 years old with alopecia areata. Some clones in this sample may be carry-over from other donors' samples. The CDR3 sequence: CASSHPLFPDTQYF. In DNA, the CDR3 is TGTGCCAGCAGCCATCCTTTGTTCCCAGATACGCAGTATTTT.